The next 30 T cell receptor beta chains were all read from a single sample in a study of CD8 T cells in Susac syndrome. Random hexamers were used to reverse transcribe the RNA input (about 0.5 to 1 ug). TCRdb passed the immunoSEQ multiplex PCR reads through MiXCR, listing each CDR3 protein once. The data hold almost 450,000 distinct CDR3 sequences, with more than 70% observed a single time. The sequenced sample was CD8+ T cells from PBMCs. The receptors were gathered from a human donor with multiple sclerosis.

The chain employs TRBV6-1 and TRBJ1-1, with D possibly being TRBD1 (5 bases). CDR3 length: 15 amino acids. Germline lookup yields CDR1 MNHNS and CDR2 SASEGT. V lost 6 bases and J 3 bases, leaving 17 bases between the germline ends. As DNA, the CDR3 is TGTGCCAGCAGCGAGTGGGGGGAGACTGACACTGAAGCTTTCTTT. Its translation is CASSEWGETDTEAFF.

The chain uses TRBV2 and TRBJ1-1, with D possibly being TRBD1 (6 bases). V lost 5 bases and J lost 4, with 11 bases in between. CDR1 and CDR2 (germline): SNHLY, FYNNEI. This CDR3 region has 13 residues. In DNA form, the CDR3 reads TGTGCCAGCAGTAAAAGGGGGTTCACTGAAGCTTTCTTT. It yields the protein CASSKRGFTEAFF. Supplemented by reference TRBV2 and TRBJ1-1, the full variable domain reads EPEVTQTPSHQVTQMGQEVILRCVPISNHLYFYWYRQILGQKVEFLVSFYNNEISEKSEIFDDQFSVERPDGSNFTLKIRSTKLEDSAMYFCASSKRGFTEAFFGQGTRLTVV.

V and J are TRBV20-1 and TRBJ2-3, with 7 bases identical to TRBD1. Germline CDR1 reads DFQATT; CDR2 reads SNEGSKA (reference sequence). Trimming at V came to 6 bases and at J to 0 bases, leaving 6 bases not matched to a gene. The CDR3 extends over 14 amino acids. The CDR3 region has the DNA TGCAGTGCAACGGACAGGTCTAGCACAGATACGCAGTATTTT. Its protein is CSATDRSSTDTQYF.

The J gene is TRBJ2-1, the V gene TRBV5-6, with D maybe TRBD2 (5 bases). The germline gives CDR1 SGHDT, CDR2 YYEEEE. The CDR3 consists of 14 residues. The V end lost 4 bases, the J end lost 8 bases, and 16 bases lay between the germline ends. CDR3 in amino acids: CASSQELGFHEQFF. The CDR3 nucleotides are TGTGCCAGCAGCCAAGAACTAGGATTCCATGAGCAGTTCTTC.

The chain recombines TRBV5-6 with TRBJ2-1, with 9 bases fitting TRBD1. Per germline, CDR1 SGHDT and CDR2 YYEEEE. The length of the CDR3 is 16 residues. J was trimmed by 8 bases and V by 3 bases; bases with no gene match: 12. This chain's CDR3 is CASSSRQGVDSDEQFF. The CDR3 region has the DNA TGTGCCAGCAGCTCCAGACAGGGGGTAGATTCCGATGAGCAGTTCTTC.

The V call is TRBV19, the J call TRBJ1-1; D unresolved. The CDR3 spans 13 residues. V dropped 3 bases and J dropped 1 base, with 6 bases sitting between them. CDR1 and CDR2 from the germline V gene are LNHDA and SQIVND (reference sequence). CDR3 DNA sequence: TGTGCCAGTAGTATGGTGAGGAACACTGAAGCTTTCTTT. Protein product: CASSMVRNTEAFF.

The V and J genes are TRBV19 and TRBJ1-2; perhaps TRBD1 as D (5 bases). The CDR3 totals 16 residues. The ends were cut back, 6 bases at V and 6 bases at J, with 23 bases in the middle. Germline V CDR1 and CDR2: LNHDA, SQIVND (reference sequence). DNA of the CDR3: TGTGCCAGTAGCAAGTGGGACTTCGGAGGGATAGATGGCTACACCTTC. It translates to CASSKWDFGGIDGYTF.

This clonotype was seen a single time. This CDR3 is CASNLTETTGANVLTF. As DNA, the CDR3 is TGTGCCAGCAATCTGACGGAGACGACTGGGGCCAACGTCCTGACTTTC. The chain recombines TRBV27 with TRBJ2-6; no reliable D call. V was trimmed by 7 bases and J by 2 bases, leaving 15 bases between them. The CDR3 extends over 16 amino acids. Germline V gene lookup returns CDR1 MNHEY and CDR2 SMNVEV (reference sequence). The complete variable domain, with remaining parts taken from reference TRBV27 and TRBJ2-6, reads EAQVTQNPRYLITVTGKKLTVTCSQNMNHEYMSWYRQDPGLGLRQIYYSMNVEVTDKGDVPEGYKVSRKEKRNFPLILESPSPNQTSLYFCASNLTETTGANVLTFGAGSRLTVL.

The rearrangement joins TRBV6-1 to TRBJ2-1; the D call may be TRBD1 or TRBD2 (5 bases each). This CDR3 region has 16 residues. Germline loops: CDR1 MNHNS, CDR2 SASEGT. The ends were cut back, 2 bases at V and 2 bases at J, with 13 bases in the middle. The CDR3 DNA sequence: TGTGCCAGCAGTGAATATGGGGGAACACCCTACAATGAGCAGTTCTTC. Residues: CASSEYGGTPYNEQFF.

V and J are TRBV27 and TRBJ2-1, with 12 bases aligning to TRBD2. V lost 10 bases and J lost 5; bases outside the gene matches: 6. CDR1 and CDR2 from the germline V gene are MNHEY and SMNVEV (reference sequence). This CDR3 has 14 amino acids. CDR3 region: CATSGLAGDNEQFF. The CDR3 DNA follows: TGTGCCACCTCGGGACTAGCGGGTGACAATGAGCAGTTCTTC.

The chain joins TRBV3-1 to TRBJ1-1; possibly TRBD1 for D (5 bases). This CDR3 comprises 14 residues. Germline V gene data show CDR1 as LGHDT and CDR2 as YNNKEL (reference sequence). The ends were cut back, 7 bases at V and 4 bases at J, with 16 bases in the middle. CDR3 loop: CASNGGEWGTEAFF. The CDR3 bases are TGTGCCAGCAATGGGGGGGAATGGGGCACTGAAGCTTTCTTT.

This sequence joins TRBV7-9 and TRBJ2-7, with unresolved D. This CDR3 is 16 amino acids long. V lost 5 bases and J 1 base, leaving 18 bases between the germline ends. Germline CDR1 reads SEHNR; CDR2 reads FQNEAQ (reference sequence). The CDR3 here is CASSPYSTAKSYEQYF. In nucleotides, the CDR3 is TGTGCCAGCAGCCCCTACTCTACAGCGAAATCCTACGAGCAGTACTTC.

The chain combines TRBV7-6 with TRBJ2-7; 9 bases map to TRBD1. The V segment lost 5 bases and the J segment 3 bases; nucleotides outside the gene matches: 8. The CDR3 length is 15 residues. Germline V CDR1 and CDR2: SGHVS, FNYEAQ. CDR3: CASSRDREGNYEQYF. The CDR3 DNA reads TGTGCCAGCAGCCGGGACAGGGAGGGGAACTACGAGCAGTACTTC.

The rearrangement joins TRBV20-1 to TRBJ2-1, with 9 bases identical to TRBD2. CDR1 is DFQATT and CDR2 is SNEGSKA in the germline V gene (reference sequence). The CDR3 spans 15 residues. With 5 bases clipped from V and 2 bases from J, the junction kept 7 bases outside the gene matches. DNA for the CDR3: TGCAGTGCTTCTAGCGGGAAGGGAACCTACAATGAGCAGTTCTTC. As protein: CSASSGKGTYNEQFF.

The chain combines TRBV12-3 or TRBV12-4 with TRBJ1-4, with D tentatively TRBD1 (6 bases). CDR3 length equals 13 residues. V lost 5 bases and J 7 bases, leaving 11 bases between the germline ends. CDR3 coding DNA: TGTGCCAGCAGTCCCTCAGGGGCTGAAAAACTGTTTTTT. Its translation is CASSPSGAEKLFF.

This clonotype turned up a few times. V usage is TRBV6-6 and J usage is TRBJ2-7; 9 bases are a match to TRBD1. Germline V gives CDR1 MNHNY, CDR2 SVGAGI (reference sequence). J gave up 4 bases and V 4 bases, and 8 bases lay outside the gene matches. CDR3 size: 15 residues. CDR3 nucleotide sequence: TGTGCCAGCAGTTCCAGACAGGGGGGGGGTTACGAGCAGTACTTC. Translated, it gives CASSSRQGGGYEQYF.

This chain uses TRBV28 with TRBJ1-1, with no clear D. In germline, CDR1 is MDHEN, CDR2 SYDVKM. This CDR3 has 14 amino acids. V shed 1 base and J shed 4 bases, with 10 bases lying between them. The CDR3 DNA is TGTGCCAGCAGTTTATCGGTTGGTCGCACTGAAGCTTTCTTT. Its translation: CASSLSVGRTEAFF. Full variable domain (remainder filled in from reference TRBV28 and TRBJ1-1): DVKVTQSSRYLVKRTGEKVFLECVQDMDHENMFWYRQDPGLGLRLIYFSYDVKMKEKGDIPEGYSVSREKKERFSLILESASTNQTSMYLCASSLSVGRTEAFFGQGTRLTVV.

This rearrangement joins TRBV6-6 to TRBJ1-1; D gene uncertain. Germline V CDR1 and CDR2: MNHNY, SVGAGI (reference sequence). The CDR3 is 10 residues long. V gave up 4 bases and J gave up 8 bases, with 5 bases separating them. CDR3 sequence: CASSSAEAFF. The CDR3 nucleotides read TGTGCCAGCAGTTCCGCGGAAGCTTTCTTT.

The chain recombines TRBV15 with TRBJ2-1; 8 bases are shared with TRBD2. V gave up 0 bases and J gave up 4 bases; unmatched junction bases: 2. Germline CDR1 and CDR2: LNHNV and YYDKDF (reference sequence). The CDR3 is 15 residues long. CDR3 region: CATSRDRGGYNEQFF. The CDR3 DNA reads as TGTGCCACCAGCAGAGATCGGGGGGGATACAATGAGCAGTTCTTC.

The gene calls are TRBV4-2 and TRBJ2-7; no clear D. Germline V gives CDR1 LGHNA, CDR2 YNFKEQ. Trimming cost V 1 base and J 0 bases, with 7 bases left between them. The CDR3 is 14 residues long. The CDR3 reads CASSQGPFSYEQYF. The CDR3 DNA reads TGTGCCAGCAGCCAAGGACCGTTCTCCTACGAGCAGTACTTC.

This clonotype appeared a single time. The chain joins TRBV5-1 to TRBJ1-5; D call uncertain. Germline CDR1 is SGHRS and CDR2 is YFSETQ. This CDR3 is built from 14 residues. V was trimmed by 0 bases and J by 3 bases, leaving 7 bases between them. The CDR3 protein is CASSLAPDNQPQHF. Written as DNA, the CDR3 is TGCGCCAGCAGCTTGGCTCCGGACAATCAGCCCCAGCATTTT. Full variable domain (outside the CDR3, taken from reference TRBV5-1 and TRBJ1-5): KAGVTQTPRYLIKTRGQQVTLSCSPISGHRSVSWYQQTPGQGLQFLFEYFSETQRNKGNFPGRFSGRQFSNSRSEMNVSTLELGDSALYLCASSLAPDNQPQHFGDGTRLSIL.

CDR3 residues: CATLQGDYGYTF. CDR3 nucleotide sequence: TGTGCCACCTTACAGGGGGACTATGGCTACACCTTC. The V and J genes are TRBV2 and TRBJ1-2; 8 bases line up with TRBD1. Trimming took 10 bases from V and 3 from J; bases not matched to a gene: 4. CDR3 length: 12 residues. Per the germline V gene, CDR1 is SNHLY and CDR2 is FYNNEI.

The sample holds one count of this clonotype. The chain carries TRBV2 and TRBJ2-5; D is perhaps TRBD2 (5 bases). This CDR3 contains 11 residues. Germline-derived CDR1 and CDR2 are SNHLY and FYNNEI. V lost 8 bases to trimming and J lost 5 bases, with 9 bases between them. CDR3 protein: CASLSGETQYF. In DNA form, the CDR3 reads TGTGCCAGCCTCTCGGGGGAGACCCAGTACTTC.

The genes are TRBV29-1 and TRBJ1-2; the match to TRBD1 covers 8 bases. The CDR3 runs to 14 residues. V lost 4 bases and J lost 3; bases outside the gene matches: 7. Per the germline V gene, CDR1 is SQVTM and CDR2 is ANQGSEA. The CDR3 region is CSVAGQGWDYGYTF. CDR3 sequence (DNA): TGCAGCGTTGCTGGACAGGGATGGGACTATGGCTACACCTTC.

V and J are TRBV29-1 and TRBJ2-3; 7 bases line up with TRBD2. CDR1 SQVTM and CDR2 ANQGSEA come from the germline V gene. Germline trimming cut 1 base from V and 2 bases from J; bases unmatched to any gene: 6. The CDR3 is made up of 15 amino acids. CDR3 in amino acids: CSVEGDGRSTDTQYF. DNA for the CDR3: TGCAGCGTTGAAGGGGACGGGAGGTCCACAGATACGCAGTATTTT.

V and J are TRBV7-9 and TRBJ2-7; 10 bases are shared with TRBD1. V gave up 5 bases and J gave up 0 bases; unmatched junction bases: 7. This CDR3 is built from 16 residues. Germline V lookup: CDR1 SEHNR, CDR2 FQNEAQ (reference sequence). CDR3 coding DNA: TGTGCCAGCAGCCACGCGGGACAGGGGCTCTCCTACGAGCAGTACTTC. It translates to CASSHAGQGLSYEQYF. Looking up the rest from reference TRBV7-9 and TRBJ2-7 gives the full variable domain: DTGVSQNPRHKITKRGQNVTFRCDPISEHNRLYWYRQTLGQGPEFLTYFQNEAQLEKSRLLSDRFSAERPKGSFSTLEIQRTEQGDSAMYLCASSHAGQGLSYEQYFGPGTRLTVT.

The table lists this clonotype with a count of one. CDR3 region: CASSLEVAGGNEQYF. CDR3 nucleotides: TGTGCCAGCAGCTTGGAGGTAGCGGGAGGGAACGAGCAGTACTTC. The chain is built from TRBV5-4 and TRBJ2-7; the match to TRBD2 covers 11 bases. Germline CDR1 reads SGHNT; CDR2 reads YYREEE (reference sequence). This CDR3 comprises 15 residues. V was clipped by 0 bases and J by 5 bases; unmatched bases: 4.

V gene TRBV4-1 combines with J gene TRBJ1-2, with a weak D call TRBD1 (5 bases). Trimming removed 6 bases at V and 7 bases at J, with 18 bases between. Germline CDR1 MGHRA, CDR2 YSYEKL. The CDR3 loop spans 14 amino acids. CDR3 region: CASSGSGGDGGYTF. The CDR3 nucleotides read TGCGCCAGCAGTGGCTCGGGAGGGGACGGTGGCTACACCTTC.

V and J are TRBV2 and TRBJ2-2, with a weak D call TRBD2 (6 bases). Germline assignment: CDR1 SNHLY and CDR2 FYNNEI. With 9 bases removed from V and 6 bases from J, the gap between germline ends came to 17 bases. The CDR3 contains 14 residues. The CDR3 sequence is CARISGHRPGELFF. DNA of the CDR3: TGTGCCAGGATTAGCGGCCACCGACCCGGGGAGCTGTTTTTT. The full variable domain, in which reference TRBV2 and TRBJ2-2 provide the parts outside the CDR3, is EPEVTQTPSHQVTQMGQEVILRCVPISNHLYFYWYRQILGQKVEFLVSFYNNEISEKSEIFDDQFSVERPDGSNFTLKIRSTKLEDSAMYFCARISGHRPGELFFGEGSRLTVL.

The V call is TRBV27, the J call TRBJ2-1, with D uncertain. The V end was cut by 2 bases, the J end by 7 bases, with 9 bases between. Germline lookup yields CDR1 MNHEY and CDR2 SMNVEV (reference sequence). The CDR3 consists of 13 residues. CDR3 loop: CASSLARWNEQFF. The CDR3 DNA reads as TGTGCCAGCAGTTTAGCCAGGTGGAATGAGCAGTTCTTC.